The 15 T cell receptor beta chains below were found in one sample sequenced in a study of blood T cell repertoires in COVID-19. Profiling relied on immunoSEQ multiplex PCR, and the TCRdb table lists in-frame clones only, not all of them. The table includes 200,000 to 300,000 clones, approximately 86% detected once. The sequenced material came from peripheral blood. Every receptor here comes from a man younger than 45 with active or convalescent COVID-19.

The V gene is TRBV6-7, the J gene TRBJ2-7; 7 bases fit TRBD1. TRBV6-7 is flagged as an ORF with uncertain function. Trimming removed 0 bases from V and 7 bases from J; junction bases left unmatched: 18. This CDR3 has 18 amino acids. CDR3: CASSYSTDPGTATREQYF. The CDR3 coding sequence is TGTGCCAGCAGTTACTCCACGGACCCGGGGACAGCTACTAGGGAGCAGTACTTC.

This clone was observed a few times. The chain carries TRBV6-1 and TRBJ2-7, with D uncertain. Trimming pared 2 bases from V and 3 bases from J, leaving 5 bases between. Per germline, CDR1 MNHNS and CDR2 SASEGT. CDR3 length: 12 amino acids. The CDR3 here is CASSEQYYEQYF. The DNA for the CDR3 is TGTGCCAGCAGTGAACAGTACTACGAGCAGTACTTC.

CDR3 DNA sequence: TGTGCCAGCAGCCCCGGACAGCCGATGGGAAACACCATATATTTT. It yields the protein CASSPGQPMGNTIYF. The chain combines TRBV13 with TRBJ1-3; a possible D gene is TRBD1 (6 bases). The V and J ends lost 5 bases and 4 bases respectively, with 15 bases between them. The germline V gene encodes CDR1 PRHDT and CDR2 FYEKMQ (reference sequence). CDR3 length: 15 amino acids.

This chain joins TRBV7-2 and TRBJ2-1, with D possibly being TRBD2 (6 bases). This CDR3 contains 14 residues. From germline, CDR1 is SGHTA and CDR2 FQGNSA. V was pared by 1 base and J by 12 bases, with 16 bases between. CDR3 bases: TGTGCCAGCAGCTTAGAGGAGGGGTGGGGAGCGCAGTTCTTC. This codes for CASSLEEGWGAQFF. Combining the CDR3 with reference TRBV7-2 and TRBJ2-1 gives the whole variable domain GAGVSQSPSNKVTEKGKDVELRCDPISGHTALYWYRQSLGQGLEFLIYFQGNSAPDKSGLPSDRFSAERTGGSVSTLTIQRTQQEDSAVYLCASSLEEGWGAQFFGPGTRLTVL.

The chain is built from TRBV4-1 and TRBJ2-5, with 10 bases identical to TRBD2. The germline V gene has CDR1 MGHRA and CDR2 YSYEKL. The CDR3 is made up of 19 amino acids. J lost 4 bases, V lost 0 bases, and 14 bases had no gene match. The DNA of the CDR3 is TGCGCCAGCAGCCAAGAAGCACTCCGCTCTAGCGGGGGTGGAGAGACCCAGTACTTC. This encodes CASSQEALRSSGGGETQYF.

The chain joins TRBV15 to TRBJ2-1; D may be TRBD1 (6 bases). Germline assignment: CDR1 LNHNV and CDR2 YYDKDF (reference sequence). V was cut by 0 bases and J by 4 bases, with 16 bases left in between. The CDR3 totals 17 residues. Here the CDR3 DNA reads TGTGCCACCAGCAGAGATCTTTGGGACAAGGCTTACAATGAGCAGTTCTTC. Translation gives CATSRDLWDKAYNEQFF. Using reference TRBV15 and TRBJ2-1 for the parts outside the CDR3, the full variable domain is DAMVIQNPRYQVTQFGKPVTLSCSQTLNHNVMYWYQQKSSQAPKLLFHYYDKDFNNEADTPDNFQSRRPNTSFCFLDIRSPGLGDTAMYLCATSRDLWDKAYNEQFFGPGTRLTVL.

Note on this clone: A read error may produce the germline difference seen at one junction end. The rearrangement uses TRBV29-1 and TRBJ1-3, with D possibly being TRBD1 (5 bases). CDR1 SQVTM and CDR2 ANQGSEA come from the germline V gene. CDR3 length: 12 amino acids. In nucleotides, the CDR3 is TGCAGCGTTGAAAGGGGTGGAGACACCATATATTTT. Translating it yields CSVERGGDTIYF.

The J gene is TRBJ1-4, the V gene TRBV10-3; 7 nucleotides align to TRBD1. Germline values: CDR1 ENHRY, CDR2 SYGVKD. The CDR3 contains 17 residues. J lost 4 bases, V lost 9 bases, and 17 bases had no gene match. CDR3 in amino acids: CAMEDRIPYWGNEKLFF. CDR3 bases: TGTGCCATGGAGGACAGGATCCCGTATTGGGGTAATGAAAAACTGTTTTTT.

V gene TRBV11-2 combines with J gene TRBJ2-5; TRBD1 aligns across 9 bases. This CDR3 comprises 16 residues. Unmatched junction bases numbered 12, after V lost 6 bases and J lost 4 bases. Germline CDR1 is SGHAT and CDR2 is FQNNGV. CDR3 DNA: TGTGCCAGCAGACGAGGGCGGGACAGGGCGGTAGAGACCCAGTACTTC. The encoded protein is CASRRGRDRAVETQYF.

The chain links TRBV5-1 to TRBJ2-3; D gene uncertain. The CDR3 is 15 residues long. CDR1 is SGHRS, CDR2 YFSETQ, per germline. Trimming cost V 0 bases and J 0 bases, with 8 bases left between them. The CDR3 sequence is CASSLAIESTDTQYF. The CDR3 coding sequence is TGCGCCAGCAGCTTGGCAATAGAAAGCACAGATACGCAGTATTTT.

This chain links TRBV6-1 with TRBJ2-2, with 12 bases lining up with TRBD1. The CDR3 covers 20 residues. CDR1 and CDR2 (germline): MNHNS, SASEGT. Trimming removed 6 bases from V and 8 bases from J; junction bases left unmatched: 22. CDR3 region: CASRERTLGTGGLKAGELFF. In DNA, the CDR3 is TGTGCCAGCAGGGAACGGACTTTGGGGACAGGGGGCCTAAAAGCTGGGGAGCTGTTTTTT.

The gene calls are TRBV3-1 (or the pseudogene TRBV3-2) and TRBJ1-1; TRBD1 is a possible D gene (6 bases). With 5 bases removed from V and 1 base from J, the gap between germline ends came to 11 bases. Germline values: CDR1 LGHDT, CDR2 YNNKEL (reference sequence). This CDR3 comprises 14 residues. The CDR3 loop reads CASSKTGKNTEAFF. In DNA form, the CDR3 reads TGTGCCAGCAGCAAGACAGGAAAGAACACTGAAGCTTTCTTT.

The gene calls are TRBV6-5 and TRBJ1-2; D remains ambiguous. V lost 0 bases, J lost 8 bases, and 13 bases lay in between. The CDR3 is made up of 14 amino acids. CDR1 and CDR2 from the germline V gene are MNHEY and SVGAGI. The CDR3 sequence: CASSYSEGLSGYTF. CDR3 coding DNA: TGTGCCAGCAGTTACTCTGAGGGATTATCAGGCTACACCTTC.

The J gene is TRBJ1-6, the V gene TRBV6-5, with 7 bases aligning to TRBD1. V lost 5 bases, J lost 6 bases, and 4 bases stayed unmatched. Germline-derived CDR1 and CDR2 are MNHEY and SVGAGI. This CDR3 spans 14 amino acids. CDR3 nucleotides: TGTGCCAGCAGTCTACCAGGGGGTAATTCACCCCTCCACTTT. This codes for CASSLPGGNSPLHF.

The V and J genes are TRBV13 and TRBJ1-2; TRBD1 aligns across 9 bases. The length of the CDR3 is 17 residues. Germline CDR1 and CDR2: PRHDT and FYEKMQ (reference sequence). V was clipped by 4 bases and J by 0 bases; unmatched bases: 9. The DNA for the CDR3 is TGTGCCAGCAGCTCCCGGGACAGGGCTGGATCTAACTATGGCTACACCTTC. Its translation is CASSSRDRAGSNYGYTF.